This T cell receptor (beta chain) was sequenced during a study of early T cells in non-severe SARS-CoV-2 infection. The overall study: Unsorted whole-blood RNA was sequenced in bulk, leaving chains unpaired.

This clonotype was counted a few times. This CDR3 is 12 amino acids long. Trimming took off 4 bases at V and 7 bases at J, with 14 bases between the two ends. Germline loops: CDR1 DFQATT, CDR2 SNEGSKA (reference sequence). Each CDR3 protein gets one entry after TCRdb re-called the 5' RACE reads with MiXCR. The repertoire has 30,000 to 40,000 distinct CDR3 sequences, roughly 6% of them found once; the top ten carry approximately 6.9%. The sequence came from an adult who was a healthcare worker with PCR-confirmed SARS-CoV-2 infection or an uninfected control (not recorded which). The chain recombines TRBV20-1 with TRBJ2-7; no reliable D call. Sequencing was done on a sample of whole blood. CDR3 loop: CSANGRLFEQYF. As DNA, the CDR3 is TGCAGTGCTAATGGCCGCCTCTTTGAGCAGTACTTC.